This entry features one TCR beta chain sequence. The sample holds a few counts of this clone. The antigen this receptor binds is unknown. Base-call qualities are not available, and no considerably larger clone is one nucleotide away. Trimming accounts for 3 bases at V and 6 bases at J, while the number of junction bases matched to no gene is 5. The germline V gene (reference sequence) yields LNHDA for CDR1 and SQIVND for CDR2. The CDR3 holds 16 amino acids from the cysteine to the phenylalanine. Only the CDR3 portion is preserved as DNA: 48 bases, with reading frame beginning at the first base. Libraries were constructed by the immunoSEQ multiplex PCR assay. Deep sequencing of rearranged TCR beta loci, alongside multiparametric flow cytometry, was used to profile T cell repertoires. In its TCRdb copy, this immuneACCESS table keeps in-frame sequences only and misses some clones. Where compared with another copy, unresolved V genes explain less than half of these, and the others have no known cause. The sample records tens of thousands of clones, more than 85% of which are singletons. About 20% of the sample comes from the top ten.

The data stem from a study of lymphopenia after photon versus proton radiotherapy (dated by TCRdb to the late 2010s). Broadly, across the study: The study compared the immunological effects of photon versus proton radiation therapy in patients with gastrointestinal tumors who developed high-grade lymphopenia. A cohort of some 20 patients with gastrointestinal tumors who received either photon or proton therapy and subsequently developed lymphopenia was included. The goal of the study was to describe how the two radiation modalities differ in their effects on the immune system. Overall study results and their limits: Across the cohort, among patients who died, a greater drop in TCR diversity after the nadir was inversely correlated with overall survival time. Once the lymphocyte count had reached its nadir, the repertoires of photon-treated patients showed oligoclonal expansion, particularly of CD8+ Temra cells, and this expansion drove the decline in diversity. The survival association was assessed only in patients who died, and better survival with proton therapy was presented by the authors as a possibility rather than a demonstrated result. Relative stability during treatment was observed in proton-treated patients, whereas loss of naive T cells and TCR diversity and gain of effector/memory populations were observed in photon-treated patients.

In this chain, TRBV19 is recombined with TRBJ1-6; TRBD1 fits 10 bases in the junction. Sequences were derived from peripheral blood, sampled from a patient treated with photon-based radiotherapy. The receptor comes from a woman aged 40-49 years with cholangiocarcinoma. The encoded CDR3 is CASSILWTGGNSPLHF. The nucleotide sequence reads TGTGCCAGTAGTATTCTATGGACAGGGGGTAATTCACCCCTCCACTTT.